This T cell receptor (beta chain) emerged from a study of blood T cells in healthy people across ages. With 4 bases removed from V and 2 bases from J, the gap between germline ends came to 11 bases. The length of the CDR3 is 14 residues. From germline, CDR1 is MNHNS and CDR2 SASEGT. A second about 7 to 12 cycle PCR used barcoded and J-beta primers. TCRdb reanalysed the 5' RACE reads using MiXCR and keeps one entry per CDR3 protein. The sample consists of 650,000 to 950,000 distinct CDR3 sequences, under 55% of them appearing once. The chain couples TRBV6-1 to TRBJ1-1, with D perhaps matching TRBD1 (6 bases). The sequenced sample was blood. The clonotype originates from a man in his 60s in good health. The CDR3 sequence: CASSGGHRNTEAFF. The CDR3 coding sequence is TGTGCCAGCAGTGGGGGACACAGAAACACTGAAGCTTTCTTT.